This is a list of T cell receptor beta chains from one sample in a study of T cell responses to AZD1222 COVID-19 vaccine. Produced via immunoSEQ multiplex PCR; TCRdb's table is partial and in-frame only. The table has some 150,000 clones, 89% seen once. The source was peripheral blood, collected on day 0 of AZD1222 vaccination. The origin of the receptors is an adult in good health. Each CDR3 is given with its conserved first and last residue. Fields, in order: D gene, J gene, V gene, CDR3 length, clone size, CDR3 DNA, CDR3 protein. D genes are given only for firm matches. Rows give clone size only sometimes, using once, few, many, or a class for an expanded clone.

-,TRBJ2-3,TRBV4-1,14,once,TGCGCCAGCAGACAGGACCTCGTCTCAGATACGCAGTATTTT,CASRQDLVSDTQYF
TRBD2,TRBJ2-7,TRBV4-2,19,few,TGTGCCAGCAGCCAAGAAGGAACTAGCGGGGGGGCCATTTTATACGAGCAGTACTTC,CASSQEGTSGGAILYEQYF
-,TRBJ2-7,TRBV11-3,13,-,TGTGCCAGCAGCTTATGGCAGGGCTACGAGCAGTACTTC,CASSLWQGYEQYF
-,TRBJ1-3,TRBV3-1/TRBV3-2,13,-,TGTGCCAGCAGCCGACAAGAGAGAAACACCATATATTTT,CASSRQERNTIYF
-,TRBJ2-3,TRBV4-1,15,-,TGCGCCAGCAGCCAACATGGGGTGAGCACAGATACGCAGTATTTT,CASSQHGVSTDTQYF
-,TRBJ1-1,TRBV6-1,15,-,TGTGCCAGCAGTGAAGGGGCCAGGGTGGGTACTGAAGCTTTCTTT,CASSEGARVGTEAFF
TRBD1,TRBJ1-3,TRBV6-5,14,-,TGTGCCAGCGCCACCGGGACAGGCGCGAACACCATATATTTT,CASATGTGANTIYF
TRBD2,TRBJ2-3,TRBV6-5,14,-,TGTGCCAGCAGTAGCGGGGGGGAGACAGATACGCAGTATTTT,CASSSGGETDTQYF
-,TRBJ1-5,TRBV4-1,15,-,TGCGCCAGCAGCCAAGTCCCCAGCCGCAATCAGCCCCAGCATTTT,CASSQVPSRNQPQHF
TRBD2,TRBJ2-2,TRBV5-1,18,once,TGCGCCAGCAGACATCACCCCGGGACTAGCGTGAACACCGGGGAGCTGTTTTTT,CASRHHPGTSVNTGELFF
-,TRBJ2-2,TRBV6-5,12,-,TGTGCCAGCACCCGGGGGACCGGGGAGCTGTTTTTT,CASTRGTGELFF
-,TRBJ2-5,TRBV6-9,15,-,TGTGCCAGCTGGCTTGAGACGGACGGGGAAGAGACCCAGTACTTC,CASWLETDGEETQYF
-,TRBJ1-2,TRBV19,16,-,TGTGCCAGTAGTATGCCTTTAGGAGGGGTCGGCTATGGCTACACCTTC,CASSMPLGGVGYGYTF
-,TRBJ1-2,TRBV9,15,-,TGTGCCAGCAGCTCCCGGGGCAGGGATAACTATGGCTACACCTTC,CASSSRGRDNYGYTF
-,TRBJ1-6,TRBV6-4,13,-,TGTGCCAGCAGCCCCGGTGAAAATTCACCCCTCCACTTT,CASSPGENSPLHF
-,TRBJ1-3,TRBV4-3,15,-,TGCGCCAGCAGCCAAATGACAGGATCTGGAAACACCATATATTTT,CASSQMTGSGNTIYF
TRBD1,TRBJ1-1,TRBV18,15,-,TGTGCCAGCTCACCGGGACAGGGTATGAACACTGAAGCTTTCTTT,CASSPGQGMNTEAFF
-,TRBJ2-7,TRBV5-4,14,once,TGTGCCAGCAGCTTGGATGGAGCCGCCTACGAGCAGTACTTC,CASSLDGAAYEQYF
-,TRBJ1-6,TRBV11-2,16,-,TGTGCCAGCAGCTTAAGACAGGTTACCTATAATTCACCCCTCCACTTT,CASSLRQVTYNSPLHF
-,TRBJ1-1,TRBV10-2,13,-,TGCGCCAGCAGTGTCTCGGGGGGCACTGAAGCTTTCTTT,CASSVSGGTEAFF
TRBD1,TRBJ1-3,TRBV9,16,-,TGTGCCAGCAGCGTAGGGGGGACAGGGCGTAGAAACACCATATATTTT,CASSVGGTGRRNTIYF
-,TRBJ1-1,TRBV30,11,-,TGTGCTTCTCTGAAGAACACTGAAGCTTTCTTT,CASLKNTEAFF
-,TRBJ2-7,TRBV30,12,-,TGTGCCTGGACACCGGGTTCCTACGAGCAGTACTTC,CAWTPGSYEQYF